The 15 T cell receptor beta chains below all came from one sample that was sequenced in a study of cytomegalovirus exposure and HLA in healthy donors. With 60 Vbeta and 13 Jbeta primers, the PCR was carried out. Assay used: immunoSEQ multiplex PCR; TCRdb lists only in-frame clones, some missing. The listing contains roughly 120,000 clones. Sequencing was performed on PBMCs. These receptors originate from a man aged 30-40 years in good health and CMV-seronegative.

J is TRBJ1-4 and V is TRBV28; 8 nucleotides agree with TRBD1. The CDR3 runs 16 residues. V dropped 3 bases and J dropped 6; count of bases not matched to a gene: 9. Germline-derived CDR1 and CDR2 are MDHEN and SYDVKM. The CDR3 nucleotides read TGTGCCAGCAGTTTGTCTGCAGGGGGCGCATATGAAAAACTGTTTTTT. It encodes CASSLSAGGAYEKLFF.

V is TRBV30 and J is TRBJ1-4; 11 nucleotides agree with TRBD1. In germline, CDR1 is GTSNPN, CDR2 SVGIG (reference sequence). Unmatched junction bases numbered 4, after V lost 4 bases and J lost 0 bases. This CDR3 contains 16 residues. The CDR3 coding sequence is TGTGCCTGGAACGGACAGGGGGCAACAACTAATGAAAAACTGTTTTTT. It encodes CAWNGQGATTNEKLFF.

The V gene is TRBV30, the J gene TRBJ2-7; D is uncertain. CDR1 is GTSNPN and CDR2 is SVGIG in the germline V gene (reference sequence). The CDR3 runs to 12 residues. Trimming left V 2 bases short and J 5 bases short, with 10 bases between. As DNA, the CDR3 is TGTGCCTGGAGTCTGCGAATCAACGAGCAGTACTTC. This translates into CAWSLRINEQYF.

The chain combines TRBV10-3 with TRBJ1-1; 7 bases map to TRBD1. CDR1 ENHRY and CDR2 SYGVKD come from the germline V gene. The V and J ends lost 3 bases and 1 base, in that order; junction bases with no gene match: 5. The CDR3 covers 15 residues. CDR3 protein: CAISDAGQQNTEAFF. The DNA of the CDR3 is TGTGCCATCAGTGACGCGGGACAGCAGAACACTGAAGCTTTCTTT.

The chain recombines TRBV30 with TRBJ1-4; D ambiguous. Trimming took 3 bases from V and 8 from J, leaving 19 bases between them. In germline, CDR1 is GTSNPN, CDR2 SVGIG (reference sequence). There are 15 residues in the CDR3. CDR3: CAWRPLAVEDEKLFF. The DNA of the CDR3 is TGTGCCTGGAGACCGCTAGCCGTTGAGGACGAAAAACTGTTTTTT.

The chain combines TRBV5-1 with TRBJ2-3; maybe TRBD1 (7 bases). Germline CDR1 is SGHRS and CDR2 is YFSETQ. This CDR3 region has 17 residues. V shed 4 bases and J shed 4 bases, with 22 bases lying between them. The CDR3 coding sequence is TGCGCCAGCAGCGGCCGGGACAGTGGCGGGGCGTCAGATACGCAGTATTTT. Its translation is CASSGRDSGGASDTQYF. Complete variable domain (other parts from reference TRBV5-1 and TRBJ2-3): KAGVTQTPRYLIKTRGQQVTLSCSPISGHRSVSWYQQTPGQGLQFLFEYFSETQRNKGNFPGRFSGRQFSNSRSEMNVSTLELGDSALYLCASSGRDSGGASDTQYFGPGTRLTVL.

This sequence joins TRBV19 and TRBJ1-1; D is unresolved. Trimming pared 4 bases from V and 2 bases from J, leaving 5 bases between. The CDR3 has 12 residues. Germline V gives CDR1 LNHDA, CDR2 SQIVND (reference sequence). The CDR3 loop is CASSTLNTEAFF. CDR3 nucleotide sequence: TGTGCCAGTAGTACTCTAAACACTGAAGCTTTCTTT.

The CDR3 spells CASRRQGVSTDTQYF. The CDR3 DNA is TGTGCCAGCAGAAGACAGGGTGTGAGTACAGATACGCAGTATTTT. This chain uses TRBV7-3 with TRBJ2-3, with 7 bases matching TRBD1. There are 15 residues in the CDR3. CDR1 SGHTA and CDR2 FQGTGA come from the germline V gene. With 6 bases clipped from V and 3 bases from J, the junction kept 9 bases outside the gene matches.

The chain uses TRBV28 and TRBJ2-3; D perhaps matches TRBD2 (5 bases). Germline CDR1 reads MDHEN; CDR2 reads SYDVKM. The V and J ends lost 6 bases and 2 bases respectively, with 21 bases between them. This CDR3 comprises 17 residues. The CDR3 DNA reads TGTGCCAGCAGCTCAGAGGGCACACCACTCCCCACAGATACGCAGTATTTT. It translates to CASSSEGTPLPTDTQYF.

This chain uses TRBV15 with TRBJ2-5; D unresolved. V shed 2 bases and J shed 5 bases, with 9 bases lying between them. This CDR3 spans 13 amino acids. Per germline, CDR1 LNHNV and CDR2 YYDKDF (reference sequence). CDR3 residues: CATSRSFEETQYF. CDR3 sequence (DNA): TGTGCCACCAGCAGATCATTTGAGGAGACCCAGTACTTC.

This sequence joins TRBV5-6 and TRBJ2-1; 11 bases are a match to TRBD1. This CDR3 region has 18 residues. J gave up 5 bases and V 3 bases, and 13 bases lay outside the gene matches. CDR1 SGHDT and CDR2 YYEEEE come from the germline V gene. CDR3 sequence: CASSSLDWTGGFDNEQFF. DNA of the CDR3: TGTGCCAGCAGCTCACTAGATTGGACAGGGGGCTTCGACAATGAGCAGTTCTTC.

V gene TRBV7-9 combines with J gene TRBJ2-1, with a weak D call TRBD1 (6 bases). Trimming cost V 5 bases and J 7 bases, with 15 bases left between them. Germline loops: CDR1 SEHNR, CDR2 FQNEAQ (reference sequence). This CDR3 contains 14 residues. In DNA form, the CDR3 reads TGTGCCAGCAGCCCCGAGCAGGGGTGGAATGAGCAGTTCTTC. This encodes CASSPEQGWNEQFF.

V gene TRBV4-1 combines with J gene TRBJ2-2, with D possibly being TRBD2 (6 bases). There are 16 residues in the CDR3. V lost 2 bases and J 3 bases, leaving 13 bases between the germline ends. CDR1 and CDR2 from the germline V gene are MGHRA and YSYEKL. The CDR3 here is CASSQPGRRDTGELFF. The CDR3, as DNA: TGCGCCAGCAGCCAACCGGGACGGAGGGACACCGGGGAGCTGTTTTTT.

The CDR3 nucleotides are TGTGCCAGCAGCCCCACAGGGGGCTTGGACTATGGCTACACCTTC. It encodes CASSPTGGLDYGYTF. The rearrangement links TRBV7-3 to TRBJ1-2, with 9 bases matching TRBD1. This CDR3 spans 15 amino acids. Losses at the gene ends were 5 bases for V and 3 bases for J; bases not matched to a gene: 7. Per the germline V gene, CDR1 is SGHTA and CDR2 is FQGTGA. Looking up the rest from reference TRBV7-3 and TRBJ1-2 gives the full variable domain: GAGVSQTPSNKVTEKGKYVELRCDPISGHTALYWYRQSLGQGPEFLIYFQGTGAADDSGLPNDRFFAVRPEGSVSTLKIQRTERGDSAVYLCASSPTGGLDYGYTFGSGTRLTVV.

V is TRBV7-9 and J is TRBJ2-7; possible D gene TRBD2, 6 bases. The CDR3 has 13 amino acids. CDR1 is SEHNR and CDR2 is FQNEAQ in the germline V gene (reference sequence). Trimming took 5 bases from V and 0 from J, leaving 8 bases between them. CDR3 sequence reads: CASSRDFSYEQYF. The CDR3 DNA reads TGTGCCAGCAGCCGGGACTTCTCCTACGAGCAGTACTTC.